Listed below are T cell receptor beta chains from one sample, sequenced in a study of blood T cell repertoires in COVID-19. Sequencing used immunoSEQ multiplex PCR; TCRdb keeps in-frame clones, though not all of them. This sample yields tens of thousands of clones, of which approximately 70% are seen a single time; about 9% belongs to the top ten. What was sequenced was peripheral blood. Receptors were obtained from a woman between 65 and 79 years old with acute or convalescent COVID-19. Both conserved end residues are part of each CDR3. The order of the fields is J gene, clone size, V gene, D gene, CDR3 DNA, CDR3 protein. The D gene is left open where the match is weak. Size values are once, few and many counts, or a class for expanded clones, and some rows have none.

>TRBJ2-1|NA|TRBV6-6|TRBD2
TGTGCCAGCAGTTACGGGACGGGGGGGGCCCCCAATGAGCAGTTCTTC
CASSYGTGGAPNEQFF
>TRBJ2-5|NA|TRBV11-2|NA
TGTGCCAGCAGCCTCAGTACTTGGCGGGAGACCCAGTACTTC
CASSLSTWRETQYF
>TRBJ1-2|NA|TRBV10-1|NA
TGCGCCAGCAGTGACAGCGGAGGTTATGGCTACACCTTC
CASSDSGGYGYTF
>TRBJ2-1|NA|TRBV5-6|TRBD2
TGTGCCAGCAGCGGGGAGACTAGCGCCTCCTACAATGAGCAGTTCTTC
CASSGETSASYNEQFF
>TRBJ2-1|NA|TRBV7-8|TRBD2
TGTGCCAGCAGCCCGGGACTAGCGGGGCCCTACAATGAGCAGTTCTTC
CASSPGLAGPYNEQFF
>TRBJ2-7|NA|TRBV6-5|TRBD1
TGTGCCAGCAGTTACTCTCCGGGACAGGGACTCTACGAGCAGTACTTC
CASSYSPGQGLYEQYF
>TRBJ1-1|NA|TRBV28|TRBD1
TGTGCCAGCAGTTTAGGGCGGACAGGGGGCCGAACTGAAGCTTTCTTT
CASSLGRTGGRTEAFF
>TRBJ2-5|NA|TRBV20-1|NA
TGCAGTGCTAACCCTAAAGAGACCCAGTACTTC
CSANPKETQYF
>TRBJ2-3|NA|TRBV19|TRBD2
TGTGCCAGTAGTATTGGCGGGGGGGGGCCAGATACGCAGTATTTT
CASSIGGGGPDTQYF
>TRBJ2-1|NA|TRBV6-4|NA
TGTGCCAGCAGCCTGCAGCGCAACTCCTACAATGAGCAGTTCTTC
CASSLQRNSYNEQFF
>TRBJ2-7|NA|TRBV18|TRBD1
TGTGCCAGCTCGTGGACAGGTTCTTCCTACGAGCAGTACTTC
CASSWTGSSYEQYF
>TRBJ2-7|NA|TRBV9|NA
TGTGCCAGCAGCCCGAGACTAGGTTCCTACGAGCAGTACTTC
CASSPRLGSYEQYF
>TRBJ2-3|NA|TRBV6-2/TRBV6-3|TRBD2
TGTGCCAGCAGTTACTCCGGGACTAGCGGTTATACGCAGTATTTT
CASSYSGTSGYTQYF
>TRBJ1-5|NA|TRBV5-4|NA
TGTGCCAGCAGCTATGAGCAGGGGAACCAGCATTTT
CASSYEQGNQHF
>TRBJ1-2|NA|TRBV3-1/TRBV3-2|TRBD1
TGTGCCAGCAGCCAAGATGGACAGGGGGATGGCTACACCTTC
CASSQDGQGDGYTF
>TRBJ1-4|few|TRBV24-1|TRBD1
TGTGCCACCAGTGAGACGGGACAGGGTGAAAAACTGTTTTTT
CATSETGQGEKLFF
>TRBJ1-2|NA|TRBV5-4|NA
TGTGCCAGCAGCAGGGGTACCAACTATGGCTACACCTTC
CASSRGTNYGYTF
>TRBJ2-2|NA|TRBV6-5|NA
TGTGCCAGCAGTTACTCGAGGCTATCGAACACCGGGGAGCTGTTTTTT
CASSYSRLSNTGELFF
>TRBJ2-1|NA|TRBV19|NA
TGTGCCAGTAGTATCCCGGGTGGGAGTGGGTACAATGAGCAGTTCTTC
CASSIPGGSGYNEQFF
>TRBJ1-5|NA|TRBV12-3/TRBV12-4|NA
TGTGCCAGCACGGGCAGGGGTACTCAGCCCCAGCATTTT
CASTGRGTQPQHF
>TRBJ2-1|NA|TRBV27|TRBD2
TGTGCCAGCAGTTTATCGCGACTAGCCAATGAGCAGTTCTTC
CASSLSRLANEQFF